The text below deals with one T cell receptor (beta chain). The record originates from a study of blood T cell repertoires in COVID-19. The repertoire was sequenced with immunoSEQ multiplex PCR; TCRdb's copy has only in-frame clones and lacks some. Among approximately 220,000 clones listed, roughly 84% were seen once. From germline, CDR1 is SGHRS and CDR2 YFSETQ. Trimming cost V 2 bases and J 1 base; bases outside gene matches: 2. This CDR3 is built from 16 residues. Sequenced material: peripheral blood. J is TRBJ2-2 and V is TRBV5-1; TRBD1 matches at 10 bases. The source of this sequence is a man aged 50-59 years who had recovered from COVID-19. The CDR3 bases are TGCGCCAGCAGCTTCCGGACAGGGGGGAACACCGGGGAGCTGTTTTTT. This codes for CASSFRTGGNTGELFF.